Presented here are 23 T cell receptor beta chains from one specimen sequenced in a study of T cells in Graves' hyperthyroidism and ophthalmopathy. Amplified regions were TCR beta CDR3 sequences from RNA transcripts. With the HTBI primer set, the TCR CDR3 went through a first round of RT-PCR. TCRdb re-called the multiplex PCR reads through MiXCR, storing one row per CDR3 protein. Of around 700,000 distinct CDR3 sequences in the sample, about a third are singletons; the top ten hold around a third. The sample taken for sequencing was blood. Every receptor here comes from a woman in her thirties or forties with Graves' hyperthyroidism.

V and J are TRBV12-3 or TRBV12-4 and TRBJ1-5, with D hard to call. The germline V and J ends were trimmed by 5 bases and 2 bases, with 16 bases remaining between them. The CDR3 is 16 residues long. The CDR3 reads CASSPTPPGGNQPQHF. The DNA of the CDR3 is TGTGCCAGCAGTCCGACACCCCCTGGGGGCAATCAGCCCCAGCATTTT.

This clonotype has a single count. The chain uses TRBV10-3 and TRBJ1-5, with TRBD1 matching 8 bases. V was pared by 6 bases and J by 11 bases, with 9 bases of the junction left unmatched. The CDR3 extends over 13 amino acids. Germline V gene data show CDR1 as ENHRY and CDR2 as SYGVKD. The CDR3 sequence: CAISGQGEETQHF. DNA of the CDR3: TGTGCCATCAGCGGACAGGGAGAAGAGACCCAGCATTTT.

Ten or more counts support this clonotype. The chain uses TRBV10-3 and TRBJ2-7, with TRBD2 matching 7 bases. Germline V gives CDR1 ENHRY, CDR2 SYGVKD. J lost 3 bases, V lost 0 bases, and 5 bases had no gene match. This CDR3 is 15 amino acids long. The DNA for the CDR3 is TGTGCCATCAGTGAGTCCCAGGCTAGCGGCTACGAGCAGTACTTC. Protein: CAISESQASGYEQYF.

The chain recombines TRBV7-2 with TRBJ1-2; 8 positions agree with TRBD1. Trimming cost V 5 bases and J 8 bases; bases outside gene matches: 13. The CDR3 is 15 residues long. Germline-derived CDR1 and CDR2 are SGHTA and FQGNSA. CDR3 in amino acids: CASSQEYGQGKGYTF. CDR3 in DNA: TGTGCCAGCAGCCAAGAGTACGGACAGGGCAAAGGCTACACCTTC. The variable domain in full, completed from reference TRBV7-2 and TRBJ1-2, reads GAGVSQSPSNKVTEKGKDVELRCDPISGHTALYWYRQSLGQGLEFLIYFQGNSAPDKSGLPSDRFSAERTGGSVSTLTIQRTQQEDSAVYLCASSQEYGQGKGYTFGSGTRLTVV.

The chain couples TRBV2 to TRBJ2-7; 9 nucleotides agree with TRBD1. The length of the CDR3 is 14 residues. With V trimmed by 8 bases and J by 6 bases, 11 bases remained unmatched. CDR1 is SNHLY, CDR2 FYNNEI, per germline. The CDR3 sequence is CASVESTGGGEQYF. CDR3 nucleotides: TGTGCCAGCGTCGAATCCACAGGGGGCGGCGAGCAGTACTTC.

There are many counts of this clonotype. The V gene is TRBV12-3 or TRBV12-4, the J gene TRBJ1-2; D remains ambiguous. The V end lost 5 bases, the J end lost 9 bases, and 16 bases lay between the germline ends. The CDR3 covers 13 residues. The CDR3: CASSPFTFWSYTF. DNA for the CDR3: TGTGCCAGCAGTCCATTTACATTCTGGAGCTACACCTTC.

A few counts support this clonotype. This chain connects TRBV6-6 to TRBJ2-7; D gene unclear. This CDR3 contains 14 residues. Trimming stripped 0 bases from V and 4 bases from J, with 10 bases between. The germline gives CDR1 MNHNY, CDR2 SVGAGI (reference sequence). CDR3 DNA sequence: TGTGCCAGCAGTTACTCCGAGACGGGTTACGAGCAGTACTTC. Protein product: CASSYSETGYEQYF.

The chain links TRBV7-2 to TRBJ1-2; no reliable D call. CDR3 length equals 14 residues. CDR1 and CDR2 from the germline V gene are SGHTA and FQGNSA. Trimming took 3 bases from V and 5 from J, leaving 13 bases between them. CDR3 sequence: CASSLAAVSYGYTF. The CDR3, as DNA: TGTGCCAGCAGCTTGGCCGCAGTTAGTTATGGCTACACCTTC.

In this sample, this clonotype turned up a few times. This sequence joins TRBV5-6 and TRBJ1-1; 7 bases match TRBD1. The CDR3 runs 13 residues. The V segment lost 4 bases and the J segment 12 bases; nucleotides outside the gene matches: 12. The germline V gene has CDR1 SGHDT and CDR2 YYEEEE. The CDR3 here is CASSITTGRGPFF. CDR3 coding DNA: TGTGCCAGCAGCATAACGACAGGGAGGGGCCCTTTCTTT.

The genes are TRBV7-2 and TRBJ2-3, with D unclear. Looked up from germline, CDR1 is SGHTA and CDR2 is FQGNSA. The CDR3 extends over 15 amino acids. V lost 5 bases and J lost 5, with 17 bases in between. CDR3 amino acids: CASSAIGLAGDTQYF. For the CDR3, the DNA is TGTGCCAGCAGCGCAATAGGATTAGCAGGAGATACGCAGTATTTT. Filled out from reference TRBV7-2 and TRBJ2-3, the complete variable domain reads GAGVSQSPSNKVTEKGKDVELRCDPISGHTALYWYRQSLGQGLEFLIYFQGNSAPDKSGLPSDRFSAERTGGSVSTLTIQRTQQEDSAVYLCASSAIGLAGDTQYFGPGTRLTVL.

This clonotype occurred many times. The V gene is TRBV12-3 or TRBV12-4, the J gene TRBJ1-6; D gene unclear. Trimming left V 5 bases short and J 0 bases short, with 14 bases between. The CDR3 totals 17 residues. As DNA, the CDR3 is TGTGCCAGCAGTCCCGACCTATCGTCCTCCTATAATTCACCCCTCCACTTT. Translation gives CASSPDLSSSYNSPLHF.

This clonotype was recorded a few times. The rearrangement uses TRBV6-2 or TRBV6-3 and TRBJ1-6, with unresolved D. CDR3 length equals 15 residues. The V and J ends lost 7 bases and 5 bases respectively, with 15 bases between them. Germline V gives CDR1 MNHEY, CDR2 SVGEGT. In nucleotides, the CDR3 is TGTGCCAGCAAAGAAAGGACGAGAAATAATTCACCCCTCCACTTT. This codes for CASKERTRNNSPLHF.

The chain carries TRBV11-1 and TRBJ2-5; D is unresolved. Germline loops: CDR1 SGHAT, CDR2 FQDESV (reference sequence). V was shortened by 5 bases and J by 10 bases, with 26 bases between the two germline ends. CDR3 size: 16 residues. The CDR3 DNA reads as TGTGCCAGCAGCACGAACCCCGGACCGCCAAAAAGGAGCCAGTACTTC. Amino acid sequence: CASSTNPGPPKRSQYF.

CDR3 protein: CASSYQGGGAFF. The DNA for the CDR3 is TGTGCCAGCAGCTATCAAGGGGGCGGGGCTTTCTTT. V is TRBV7-2 and J is TRBJ1-1, with TRBD1 matching 7 bases. The CDR3 is 12 residues long. The germline gives CDR1 SGHTA, CDR2 FQGNSA. Germline trimming cut 4 bases from V and 11 bases from J; bases unmatched to any gene: 7.

This clonotype was found many times. V gene TRBV15 combines with J gene TRBJ1-5, with D unresolved. The CDR3 loop spans 15 amino acids. Germline lookup yields CDR1 LNHNV and CDR2 YYDKDF (reference sequence). Between the trimmed V and J ends, which lost 3 bases and 2 bases, there was a span of 11 bases. The DNA for the CDR3 is TGTGCCACCAGCAGCCCAGGCTTGGGCAATCAGCCCCAGCATTTT. It yields the protein CATSSPGLGNQPQHF.

The V gene is TRBV7-2, the J gene TRBJ1-6, with a tentative D call TRBD1 (5 bases). The CDR3 consists of 14 residues. Germline V gives CDR1 SGHTA, CDR2 FQGNSA. Trimming shortened V by 4 bases and J by 6 bases, and 10 bases separated the two germline ends. CDR3 nucleotide sequence: TGTGCCAGCAGCTCAAACCAGGGTAATTCACCCCTCCACTTT. Its protein is CASSSNQGNSPLHF.

This chain joins TRBV6-1 and TRBJ2-7; no firm D call. V was shortened by 3 bases and J by 0 bases, with 6 bases between the two germline ends. The CDR3 has 13 residues. CDR1 and CDR2 from the germline V gene are MNHNS and SASEGT. CDR3 sequence reads: CASSDAGSYEQYF. The CDR3 bases are TGTGCCAGCAGTGATGCAGGCTCCTACGAGCAGTACTTC.

Ten or more counts support this clonotype. The gene calls are TRBV5-8 and TRBJ1-2; no firm D call. From germline, CDR1 is SGHTS and CDR2 YDEGEE. The length of the CDR3 is 14 residues. V was trimmed by 0 bases and J by 2 bases, leaving 8 bases between them. CDR3 residues: CASSLGSQNYGYTF. CDR3 coding DNA: TGTGCCAGCAGCTTGGGTTCACAGAACTATGGCTACACCTTC.

V usage is TRBV7-9 and J usage is TRBJ1-1, with TRBD1 as a possible D gene (5 bases). This CDR3 contains 14 residues. V lost 5 bases to trimming and J lost 6 bases, with 16 bases between them. The V gene's germline CDR1 is SEHNR and CDR2 FQNEAQ (reference sequence). CDR3 protein: CASSQQGTHSEAFF. DNA for the CDR3: TGTGCCAGCAGCCAGCAGGGCACACACTCTGAAGCTTTCTTT.

With respect to this clonotype: A read error may be the cause here, since a much bigger clone is one base away. DNA for the CDR3: TGTGCCAGCAGCTTAGTCATCAGGGGTCAGGATGGCTACACCTTC. Translation gives CASSLVIRGQDGYTF. The rearrangement joins TRBV7-3 to TRBJ1-2, with D tentatively TRBD1 (6 bases). Trimming removed 2 bases from V and 6 bases from J, with 16 bases in between. CDR1 and CDR2 from the germline V gene are SGHTA and FQGTGA. The CDR3 is 15 amino acids. Supplemented by reference TRBV7-3 and TRBJ1-2, the full variable domain reads GAGVSQTPSNKVTEKGKYVELRCDPISGHTALYWYRQSLGQGPEFLIYFQGTGAADDSGLPNDRFFAVRPEGSVSTLKIQRTERGDSAVYLCASSLVIRGQDGYTFGSGTRLTVV.

V usage is TRBV6-2 or TRBV6-3 and J usage is TRBJ2-3; D may be TRBD2 (5 bases). The CDR3 runs 12 residues. V was trimmed by 1 base and J by 6 bases, leaving 5 bases between them. Germline CDR1 is MNHEY and CDR2 is SVGEGT. The CDR3 here is CASSYLADTQYF. DNA of the CDR3: TGTGCCAGCAGTTACTTAGCGGATACGCAGTATTTT.

The chain has TRBV25-1 and TRBJ1-2; D is uncertain. V gave up 1 base and J gave up 2 bases, with 8 bases separating them. This CDR3 comprises 14 residues. Germline CDR1 and CDR2: MGHDK and SYGVNS. CDR3 DNA: TGTGCCAGCAGTGAATCGGCGCTGAACTATGGCTACACCTTC. This encodes CASSESALNYGYTF.

The CDR3 reads CASSLDLRTDSPLHF. The CDR3, as DNA: TGTGCCAGCAGCTTGGATCTCCGGACGGATTCACCCCTCCACTTT. The chain employs TRBV5-4 and TRBJ1-6; D not resolved. The CDR3 loop spans 15 amino acids. CDR1 is SGHNT, CDR2 YYREEE, per germline (reference sequence). V was trimmed by 0 bases and J by 8 bases, leaving 12 bases between them.